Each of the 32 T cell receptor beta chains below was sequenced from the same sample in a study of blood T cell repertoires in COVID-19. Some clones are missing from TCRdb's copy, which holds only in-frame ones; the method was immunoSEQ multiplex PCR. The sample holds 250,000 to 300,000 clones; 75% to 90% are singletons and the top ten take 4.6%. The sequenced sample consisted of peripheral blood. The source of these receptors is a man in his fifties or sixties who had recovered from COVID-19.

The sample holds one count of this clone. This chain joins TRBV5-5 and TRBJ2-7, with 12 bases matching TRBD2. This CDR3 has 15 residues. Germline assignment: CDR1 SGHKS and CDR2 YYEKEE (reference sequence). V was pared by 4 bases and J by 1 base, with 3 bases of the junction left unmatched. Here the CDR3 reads CASSRLAGESYEQYF. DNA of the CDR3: TGTGCCAGCAGCCGACTAGCGGGGGAATCCTACGAGCAGTACTTC.

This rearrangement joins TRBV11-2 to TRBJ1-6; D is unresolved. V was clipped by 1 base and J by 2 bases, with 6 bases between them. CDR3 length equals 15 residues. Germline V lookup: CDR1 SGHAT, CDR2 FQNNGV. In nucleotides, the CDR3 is TGTGCCAGCAGCTTAGGAGCACCCTATAATTCACCCCTCCACTTT. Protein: CASSLGAPYNSPLHF.

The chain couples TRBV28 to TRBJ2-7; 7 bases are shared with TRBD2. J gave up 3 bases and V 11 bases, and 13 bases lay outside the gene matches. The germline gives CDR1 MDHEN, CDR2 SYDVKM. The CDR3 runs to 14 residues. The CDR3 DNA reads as TGTGCCTCCTCGGGAGGAAGCAACCTCTACGAGCAGTACTTC. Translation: CASSGGSNLYEQYF.

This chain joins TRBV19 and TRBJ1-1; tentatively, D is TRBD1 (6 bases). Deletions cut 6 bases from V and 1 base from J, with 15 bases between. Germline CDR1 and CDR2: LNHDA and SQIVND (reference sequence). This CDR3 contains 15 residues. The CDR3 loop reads CASSENRAWNTEAFF. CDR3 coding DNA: TGTGCCAGTAGCGAAAACAGGGCCTGGAACACTGAAGCTTTCTTT. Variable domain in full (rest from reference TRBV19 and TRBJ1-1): DGGITQSPKYLFRKEGQNVTLSCEQNLNHDAMYWYRQDPGQGLRLIYYSQIVNDFQKGDIAEGYSVSREKKESFPLTVTSAQKNPTAFYLCASSENRAWNTEAFFGQGTRLTVV.

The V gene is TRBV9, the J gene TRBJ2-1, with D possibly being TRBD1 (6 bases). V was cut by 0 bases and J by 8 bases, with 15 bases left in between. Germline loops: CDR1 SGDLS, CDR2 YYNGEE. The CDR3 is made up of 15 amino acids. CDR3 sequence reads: CASSVVQGSSDEQFF. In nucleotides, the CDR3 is TGTGCCAGCAGCGTAGTGCAGGGGAGTTCGGATGAGCAGTTCTTC.

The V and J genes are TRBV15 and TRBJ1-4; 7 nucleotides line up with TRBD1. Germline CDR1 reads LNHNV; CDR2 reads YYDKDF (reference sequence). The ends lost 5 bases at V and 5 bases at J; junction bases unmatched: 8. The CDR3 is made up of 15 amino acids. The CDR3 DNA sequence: TGTGCCACCAGCTCAACAGGGGTCCGCAATGAAAAACTGTTTTTT. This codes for CATSSTGVRNEKLFF.

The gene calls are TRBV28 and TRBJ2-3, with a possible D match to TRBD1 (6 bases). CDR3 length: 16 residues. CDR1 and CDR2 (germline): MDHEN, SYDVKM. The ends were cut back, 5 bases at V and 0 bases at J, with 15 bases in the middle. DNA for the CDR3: TGTGCCAGCAGTGCTACAGGGATGGGAAGCACAGATACGCAGTATTTT. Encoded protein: CASSATGMGSTDTQYF.

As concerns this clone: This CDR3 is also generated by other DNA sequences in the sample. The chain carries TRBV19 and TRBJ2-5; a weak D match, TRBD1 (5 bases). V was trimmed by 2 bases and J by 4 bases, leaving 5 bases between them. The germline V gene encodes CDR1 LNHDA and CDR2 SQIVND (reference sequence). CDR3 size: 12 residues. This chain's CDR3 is CASSIRGETQYF. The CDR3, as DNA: TGTGCCAGTAGTATAAGGGGAGAGACCCAGTACTTC.

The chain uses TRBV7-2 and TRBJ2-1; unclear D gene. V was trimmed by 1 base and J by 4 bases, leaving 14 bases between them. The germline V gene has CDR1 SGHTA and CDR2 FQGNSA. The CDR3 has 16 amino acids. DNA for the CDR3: TGTGCCAGCAGCTTAGTGGCAATCGGGTTTTACAATGAGCAGTTCTTC. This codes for CASSLVAIGFYNEQFF.

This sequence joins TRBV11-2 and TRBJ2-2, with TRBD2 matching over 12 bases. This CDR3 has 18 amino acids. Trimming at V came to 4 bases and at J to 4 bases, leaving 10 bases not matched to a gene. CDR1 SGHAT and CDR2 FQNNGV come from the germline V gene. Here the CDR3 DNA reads TGTGCCAGCAGCTCACGACTAGCGGGAGTTCCTTCCACCGGGGAGCTGTTTTTT. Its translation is CASSSRLAGVPSTGELFF.

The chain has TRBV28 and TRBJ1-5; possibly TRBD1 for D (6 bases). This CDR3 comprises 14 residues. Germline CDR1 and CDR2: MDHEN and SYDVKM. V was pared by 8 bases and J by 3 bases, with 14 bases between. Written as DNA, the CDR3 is TGTGCCAGCGGGAGGGGGGGCTTCAATCAGCCCCAGCATTTT. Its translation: CASGRGGFNQPQHF.

CDR3 sequence: CASSGTGAVGYGYTF. The CDR3 nucleotides are TGTGCCAGTTCCGGGACAGGGGCAGTCGGCTATGGCTACACCTTC. The chain recombines TRBV18 with TRBJ1-2; 10 nucleotides line up with TRBD1. Germline-derived CDR1 and CDR2 are KGHSH and LQKENI. The length of the CDR3 is 15 residues. Trimming at V came to 9 bases and at J to 4 bases, leaving 11 bases not matched to a gene.

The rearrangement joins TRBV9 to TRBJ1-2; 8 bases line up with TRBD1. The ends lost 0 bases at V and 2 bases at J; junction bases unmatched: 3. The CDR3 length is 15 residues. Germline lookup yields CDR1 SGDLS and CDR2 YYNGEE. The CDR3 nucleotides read TGTGCCAGCAGCGTAGGGGGACAGGCAAACTATGGCTACACCTTC. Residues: CASSVGGQANYGYTF.

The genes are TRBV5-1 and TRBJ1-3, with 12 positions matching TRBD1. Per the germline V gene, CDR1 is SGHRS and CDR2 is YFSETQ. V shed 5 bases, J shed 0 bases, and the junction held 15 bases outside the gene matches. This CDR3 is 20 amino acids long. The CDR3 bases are TGCGCCAGCAGGAGGAATGGGGGACAGGGGGCTCTGCCCTCTGGAAACACCATATATTTT. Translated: CASRRNGGQGALPSGNTIYF.

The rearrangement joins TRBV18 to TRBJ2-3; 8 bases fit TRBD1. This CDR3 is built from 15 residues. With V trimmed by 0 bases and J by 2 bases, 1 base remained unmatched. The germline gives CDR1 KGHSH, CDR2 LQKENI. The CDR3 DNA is TGTGCCAGCTCACCACCGGGACAGGTCACAGATACGCAGTATTTT. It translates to CASSPPGQVTDTQYF.

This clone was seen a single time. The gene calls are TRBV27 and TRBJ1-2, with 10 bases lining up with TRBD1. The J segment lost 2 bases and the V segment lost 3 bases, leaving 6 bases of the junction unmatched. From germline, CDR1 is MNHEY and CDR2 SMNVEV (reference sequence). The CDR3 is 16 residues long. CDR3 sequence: CASSFGTGARNYGYTF. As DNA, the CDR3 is TGTGCCAGCAGTTTCGGGACAGGGGCCCGAAACTATGGCTACACCTTC.

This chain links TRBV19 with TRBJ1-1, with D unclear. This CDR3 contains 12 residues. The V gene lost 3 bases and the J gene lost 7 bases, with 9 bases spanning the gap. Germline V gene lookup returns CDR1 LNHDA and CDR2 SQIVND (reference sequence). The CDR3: CASSIGQYEAFF. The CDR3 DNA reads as TGTGCCAGTAGTATTGGGCAGTATGAAGCTTTCTTT.

This CDR3 is CASSQSSEQYF. CDR3 coding DNA: TGTGCCAGCAGCCAATCTAGCGAGCAGTACTTC. The rearrangement joins TRBV14 to TRBJ2-7, with D hard to call. Germline values: CDR1 SGHDN, CDR2 FVKESK. Trimming removed 2 bases at V and 6 bases at J, with 5 bases between. This CDR3 region has 11 residues.

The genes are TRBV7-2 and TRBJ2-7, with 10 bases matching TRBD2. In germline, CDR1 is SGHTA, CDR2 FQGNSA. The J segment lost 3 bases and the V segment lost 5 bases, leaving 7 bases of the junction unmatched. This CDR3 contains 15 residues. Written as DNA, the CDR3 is TGTGCCAGCAGCGGTAGTAGACTAGCGGGCTACGAGCAGTACTTC. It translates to CASSGSRLAGYEQYF.

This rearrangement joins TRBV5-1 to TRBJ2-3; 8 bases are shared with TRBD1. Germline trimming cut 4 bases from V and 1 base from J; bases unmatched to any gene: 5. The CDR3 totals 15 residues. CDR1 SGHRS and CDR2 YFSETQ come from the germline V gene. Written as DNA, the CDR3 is TGCGCCAGCAGCGGGGTGACAGGGGGCACAGATACGCAGTATTTT. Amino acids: CASSGVTGGTDTQYF.

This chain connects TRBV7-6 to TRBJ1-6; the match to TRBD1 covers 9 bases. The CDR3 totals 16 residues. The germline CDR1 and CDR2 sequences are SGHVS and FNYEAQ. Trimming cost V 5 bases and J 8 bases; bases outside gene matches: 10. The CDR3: CASSRNRGQVDSPLHF. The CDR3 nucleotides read TGTGCCAGCAGCCGAAACAGGGGGCAAGTTGATTCACCCCTCCACTTT.

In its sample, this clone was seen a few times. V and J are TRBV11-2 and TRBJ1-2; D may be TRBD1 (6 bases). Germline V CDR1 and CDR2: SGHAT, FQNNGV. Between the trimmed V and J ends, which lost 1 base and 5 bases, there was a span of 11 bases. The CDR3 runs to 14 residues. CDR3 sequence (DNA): TGTGCCAGCAGCTTAGTACAGGGACAATATGGCTACACCTTC. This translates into CASSLVQGQYGYTF.

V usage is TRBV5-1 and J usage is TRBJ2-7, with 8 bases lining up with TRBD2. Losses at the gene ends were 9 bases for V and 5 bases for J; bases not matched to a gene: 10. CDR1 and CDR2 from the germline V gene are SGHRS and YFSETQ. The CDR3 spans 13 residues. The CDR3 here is CATQRGLDNEQYF. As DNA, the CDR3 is TGCGCCACCCAGCGGGGACTAGACAACGAGCAGTACTTC.

In nucleotides, the CDR3 is TGTGCCAGCTCACCTGACAGAATTGTCGAGCAGTACTTC. Its protein product is CASSPDRIVEQYF. The gene calls are TRBV18 and TRBJ2-7, with a tentative D call TRBD1 (5 bases). V was trimmed by 3 bases and J by 6 bases, leaving 12 bases between them. Germline CDR1 is KGHSH and CDR2 is LQKENI. The CDR3 extends over 13 amino acids.

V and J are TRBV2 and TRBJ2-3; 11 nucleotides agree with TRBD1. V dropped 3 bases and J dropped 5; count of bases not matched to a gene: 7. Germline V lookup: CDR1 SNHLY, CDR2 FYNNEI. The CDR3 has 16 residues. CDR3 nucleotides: TGTGCCAGCAGTGATCTCGGACAGGGGGCGCAAGATACGCAGTATTTT. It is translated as CASSDLGQGAQDTQYF.

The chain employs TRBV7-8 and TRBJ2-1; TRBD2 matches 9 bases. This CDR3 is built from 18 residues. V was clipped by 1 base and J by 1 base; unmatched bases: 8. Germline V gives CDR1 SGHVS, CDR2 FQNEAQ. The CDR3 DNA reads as TGTGCCAGCAGCTTAGAGGGCGGGAGGGCCCGTTCCTACAATGAGCAGTTCTTC. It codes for CASSLEGGRARSYNEQFF.

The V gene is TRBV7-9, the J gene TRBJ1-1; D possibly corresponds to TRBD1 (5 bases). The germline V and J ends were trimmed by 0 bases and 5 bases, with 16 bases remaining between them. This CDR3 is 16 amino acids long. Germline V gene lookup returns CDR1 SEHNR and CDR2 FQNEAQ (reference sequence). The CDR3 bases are TGTGCCAGCAGCTTAGCGGGCCGGGGGACGGTGACTGAAGCTTTCTTT. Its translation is CASSLAGRGTVTEAFF.

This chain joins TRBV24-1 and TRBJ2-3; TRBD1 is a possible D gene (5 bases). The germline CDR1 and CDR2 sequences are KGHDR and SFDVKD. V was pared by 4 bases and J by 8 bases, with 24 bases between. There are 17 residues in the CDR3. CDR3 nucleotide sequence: TGTGCCACCAGTGAGGTAACAGGATCAAAAGGGCTGGGTACGCAGTATTTT. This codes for CATSEVTGSKGLGTQYF.

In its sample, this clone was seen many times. CDR3 bases: TGTGCCAGCGGGAGCCGGGACAGCTTAAATCAGCCCCAGCATTTT. Its translation is CASGSRDSLNQPQHF. The chain couples TRBV6-5 to TRBJ1-5, with 7 positions matching TRBD1. Germline trimming cut 8 bases from V and 4 bases from J; bases unmatched to any gene: 11. The CDR3 consists of 15 residues. Germline CDR1 MNHEY, CDR2 SVGAGI.

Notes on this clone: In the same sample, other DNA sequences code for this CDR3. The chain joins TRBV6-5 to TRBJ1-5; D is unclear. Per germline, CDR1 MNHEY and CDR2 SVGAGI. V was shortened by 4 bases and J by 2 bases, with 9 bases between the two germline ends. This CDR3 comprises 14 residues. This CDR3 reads CASSLGSGNQPQHF. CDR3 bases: TGTGCCAGCAGTTTAGGGAGCGGCAATCAGCCCCAGCATTTT.

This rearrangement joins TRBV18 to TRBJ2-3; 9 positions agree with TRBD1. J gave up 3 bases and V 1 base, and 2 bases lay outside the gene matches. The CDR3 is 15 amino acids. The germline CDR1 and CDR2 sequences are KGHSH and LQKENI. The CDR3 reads CASSPRQGETDTQYF. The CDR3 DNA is TGTGCCAGCTCACCACGACAGGGGGAAACAGATACGCAGTATTTT.

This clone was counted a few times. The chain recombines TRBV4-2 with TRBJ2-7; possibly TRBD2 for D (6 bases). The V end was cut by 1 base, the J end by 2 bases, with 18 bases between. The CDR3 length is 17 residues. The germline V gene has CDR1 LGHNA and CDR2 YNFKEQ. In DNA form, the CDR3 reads TGTGCCAGCAGCCAAGTTGCTAGGCGGGGTGATACCTACGAGCAGTACTTC. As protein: CASSQVARRGDTYEQYF.